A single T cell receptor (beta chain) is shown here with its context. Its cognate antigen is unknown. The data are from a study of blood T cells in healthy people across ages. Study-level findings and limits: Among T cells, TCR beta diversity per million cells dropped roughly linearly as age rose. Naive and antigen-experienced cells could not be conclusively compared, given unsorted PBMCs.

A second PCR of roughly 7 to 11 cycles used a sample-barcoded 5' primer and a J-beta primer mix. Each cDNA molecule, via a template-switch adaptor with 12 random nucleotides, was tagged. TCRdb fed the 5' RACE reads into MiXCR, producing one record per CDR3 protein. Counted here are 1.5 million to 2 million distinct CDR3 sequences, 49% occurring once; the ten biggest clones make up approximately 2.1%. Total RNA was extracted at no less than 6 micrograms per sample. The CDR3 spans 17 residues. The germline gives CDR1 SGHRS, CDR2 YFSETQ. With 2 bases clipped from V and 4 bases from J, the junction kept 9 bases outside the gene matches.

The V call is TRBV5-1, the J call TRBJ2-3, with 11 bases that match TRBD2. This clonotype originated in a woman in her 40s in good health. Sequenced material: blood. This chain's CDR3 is CASSFTSGGGGSDTQYF. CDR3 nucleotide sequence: TGCGCCAGCAGCTTCACTAGCGGGGGAGGAGGGTCAGATACGCAGTATTTT. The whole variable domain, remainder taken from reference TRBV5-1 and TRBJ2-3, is KAGVTQTPRYLIKTRGQQVTLSCSPISGHRSVSWYQQTPGQGLQFLFEYFSETQRNKGNFPGRFSGRQFSNSRSEMNVSTLELGDSALYLCASSFTSGGGGSDTQYFGPGTRLTVL.